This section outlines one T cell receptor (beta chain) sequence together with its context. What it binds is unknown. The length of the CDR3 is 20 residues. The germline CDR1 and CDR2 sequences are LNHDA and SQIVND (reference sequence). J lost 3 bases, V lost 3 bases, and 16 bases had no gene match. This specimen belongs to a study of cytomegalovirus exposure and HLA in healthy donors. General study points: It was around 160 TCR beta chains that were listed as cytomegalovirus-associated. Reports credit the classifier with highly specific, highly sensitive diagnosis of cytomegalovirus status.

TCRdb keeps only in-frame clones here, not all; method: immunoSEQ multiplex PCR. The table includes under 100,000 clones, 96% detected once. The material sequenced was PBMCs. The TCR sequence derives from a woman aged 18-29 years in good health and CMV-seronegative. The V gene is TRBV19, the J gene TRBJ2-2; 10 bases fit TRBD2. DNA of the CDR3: TGTGCCAGTAGTATTCTGGTAGCGGGAGGTGGAGAGGATGACACCGGGGAGCTGTTTTTT. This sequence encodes CASSILVAGGGEDDTGELFF. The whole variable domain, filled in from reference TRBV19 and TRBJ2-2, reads DGGITQSPKYLFRKEGQNVTLSCEQNLNHDAMYWYRQDPGQGLRLIYYSQIVNDFQKGDIAEGYSVSREKKESFPLTVTSAQKNPTAFYLCASSILVAGGGEDDTGELFFGEGSRLTVL.